Listed below are T cell receptor beta chains from one sample, sequenced in a study of cytomegalovirus exposure and HLA in healthy donors. Clones were read by immunoSEQ multiplex PCR, and TCRdb kept only the in-frame ones, dropping some. The sample includes 95,000 to 150,000 clones, 89% seen only once; the top ten take 1% to 1.4%. The sequencing sample was made of PBMCs. The receptor source for this set is a woman in her late teens or twenties in good health and CMV-seronegative. Each CDR3 is given without its conserved first and last residue. Some rows mark clone size as missing; the rest say once, few, many or name a class of expanded clone.

clone_size cdr3_length j_call v_call cdr3_aa
. 13 TRBJ2-5 TRBV4-3 ASSQAPGQQETQY
. 12 TRBJ2-1 TRBV6-1 ASSAGTGSNEQF
. 10 TRBJ1-2 TRBV21-1 ASSKITGGYT
once 13 TRBJ2-3 TRBV2 ASSEEGGGVDTQY
. 13 TRBJ1-1 TRBV18 ASSPRTGPNTEAF
. 7 TRBJ1-5 TRBV28 ASSPPQH
. 9 TRBJ2-7 TRBV6-5 ASSYRDEQY
. 14 TRBJ2-1 TRBV5-1 ASSLPSVLSYNEQF
. 13 TRBJ2-3 TRBV2 ASSPLGQGWDTQY
. 14 TRBJ2-5 TRBV2 ASRPSLAGVKETQY
. 14 TRBJ2-1 TRBV14 ASSPFRTSGAYEQF
once 12 TRBJ2-1 TRBV25-1 ASSEGLAGGGEF
. 12 TRBJ2-7 TRBV19 ASSKASGFYEQY
. 14 TRBJ2-5 TRBV6-5 ASSSSGIRFQETQY
. 12 TRBJ1-1 TRBV29-1 SVEDLREVTEAF
. 12 TRBJ2-3 TRBV29-1 SVEADRGLDTQY
once 11 TRBJ2-2 TRBV6-5 ASSYRGTGELF
once 12 TRBJ2-2 TRBV19 ASTGTENTGELF